These T cell receptor beta chains were read from a single sample in a study of CD8+ T cells in alopecia areata. Data came from immunoSEQ multiplex PCR; TCRdb stores just in-frame clones and leaves some out. The sample consists of 180,000 or so clones, roughly 60% of them appearing once. Source: CD4+ T cells sorted from blood, taken at week 24, from a patient treated with tofacitinib. The receptors shown here come from a human donor with alopecia areata. Each CDR3 is given with its conserved first and last residue. D genes are given only for firm matches. The size field is filled for only some rows; it gives once, few, many or a size class.

J gene | D gene | clone size | V gene | CDR3 DNA | CDR3 protein
TRBJ2-3 | TRBD2 | NA | TRBV5-1 | TGCGCCAGCAGCTTGAAACTAGCGAGCACAGATACGCAGTATTTT | CASSLKLASTDTQYF
TRBJ2-5 | TRBD2 | once | TRBV5-1 | TGCGCCAGCAGCTTGGGGACTAGCGGCCAAGAGACCCAGTACTTC | CASSLGTSGQETQYF
TRBJ2-7 | NA | few | TRBV5-6 | TGTGCCAGCAGCTTCGTTGGTGAGCAGTACTTC | CASSFVGEQYF
TRBJ2-1 | TRBD2 | NA | TRBV2 | TGTGCCAGCAGTGTCCTGGGGCTAGCGGGAGATGGTAGCAATGAGCAGTTCTTC | CASSVLGLAGDGSNEQFF
TRBJ1-2 | TRBD1 | few | TRBV4-3 | TGCGCCAGCAGCCAGACGACAGGGGTGGAGGGCTACACCTTC | CASSQTTGVEGYTF
TRBJ2-3 | NA | NA | TRBV5-1 | TGCGCCAGCAGCTCAACCGCCGGGCTCTCCACAGATACGCAGTATTTT | CASSSTAGLSTDTQYF
TRBJ2-3 | NA | NA | TRBV6-6 | TGTGCCAGCAGTTACTCGCGGCCGGCGGATACGCAGTATTTT | CASSYSRPADTQYF
TRBJ2-7 | NA | few | TRBV7-9 | TGTGCCAGCAGCTTAGTGGGAATGGTCTCCGAGCAGTACTTC | CASSLVGMVSEQYF
TRBJ2-1 | TRBD2 | NA | TRBV4-3 | TGCGCCAGCAGCCAAGCTCCTGCAGGCGGGAGGGCACATGAGCAGTTCTTC | CASSQAPAGGRAHEQFF
TRBJ1-6 | TRBD1 | NA | TRBV18 | TGTGCCAGCTCACCACGGGGACAGCCGAATTCACCCCTCCACTTT | CASSPRGQPNSPLHF
TRBJ2-5 | NA | NA | TRBV15 | TGTGCCACCAGCAGAGTCCTAGAGGAGACCCAGTACTTC | CATSRVLEETQYF
TRBJ1-1 | NA | once | TRBV4-2 | TGTGCCAGCAGCCAAGACAGGATCACTGAAGCTTTCTTT | CASSQDRITEAFF
TRBJ2-5 | NA | NA | TRBV9 | TGTGCCAGCAGCCGGGACTCCCGAGGGGAGACCCAGTACTTC | CASSRDSRGETQYF
TRBJ2-3 | NA | NA | TRBV7-9 | TGTGCCAGCAGCTTAGCGGTTGGGGTCACAGATACGCAGTATTTT | CASSLAVGVTDTQYF
TRBJ2-5 | NA | NA | TRBV29-1 | TGCAGTACTAGCCCTCAAGAGACCCAGTACTTC | CSTSPQETQYF
TRBJ2-1 | NA | NA | TRBV6-5 | TGTGCCAGCAGTAAACAGGGAGGCAATGAGCAGTTCTTC | CASSKQGGNEQFF
TRBJ1-3 | NA | NA | TRBV15 | TGTGCCACCACCGGCAGCACCTCTGGAAACACCATATATTTT | CATTGSTSGNTIYF
TRBJ2-1 | NA | NA | TRBV2 | TGTGCCAGCAGCCAGGACCTTTGGAGCTCCTACAATGAGCAGTTCTTC | CASSQDLWSSYNEQFF